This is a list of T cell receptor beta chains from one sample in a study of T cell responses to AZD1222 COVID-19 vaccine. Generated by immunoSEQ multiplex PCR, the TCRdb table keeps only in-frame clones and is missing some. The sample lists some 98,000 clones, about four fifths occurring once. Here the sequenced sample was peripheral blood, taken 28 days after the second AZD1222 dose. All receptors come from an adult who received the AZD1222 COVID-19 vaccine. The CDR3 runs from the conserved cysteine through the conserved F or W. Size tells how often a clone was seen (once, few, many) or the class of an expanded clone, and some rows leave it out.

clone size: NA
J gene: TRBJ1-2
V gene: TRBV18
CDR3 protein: CASSPPSTGDRDGYTF

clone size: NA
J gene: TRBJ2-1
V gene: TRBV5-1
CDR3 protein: CASSDLRAHNEQFF

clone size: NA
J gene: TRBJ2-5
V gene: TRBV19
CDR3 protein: CASSIDLGETQYF

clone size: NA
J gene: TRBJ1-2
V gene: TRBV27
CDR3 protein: CASSPQGAGGNTF

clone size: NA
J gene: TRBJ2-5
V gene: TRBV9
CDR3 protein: CASSVVPSGGPGGTQYF

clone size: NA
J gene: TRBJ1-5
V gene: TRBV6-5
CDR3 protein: CASSYSPTGGQPQHF

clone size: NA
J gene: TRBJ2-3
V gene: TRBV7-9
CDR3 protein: CASTIRGGTDTQYF

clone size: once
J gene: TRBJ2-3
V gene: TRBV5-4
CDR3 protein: CASSSDTGAVDTQYF

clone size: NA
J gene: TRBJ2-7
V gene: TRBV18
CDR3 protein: CASSRGQGYQAGVGEQYF

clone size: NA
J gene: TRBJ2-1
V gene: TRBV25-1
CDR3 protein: CASSALLALRSSYNEQFF

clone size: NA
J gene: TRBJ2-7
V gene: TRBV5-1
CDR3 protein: CASSPAGGTYEQYF

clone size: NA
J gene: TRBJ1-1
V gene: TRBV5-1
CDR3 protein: CASSWGVENTEAFF

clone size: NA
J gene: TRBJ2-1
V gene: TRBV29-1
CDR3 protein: CSVRVWLEQFF

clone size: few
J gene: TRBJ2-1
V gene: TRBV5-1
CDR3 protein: CASSPRLAGDTYNEQFF

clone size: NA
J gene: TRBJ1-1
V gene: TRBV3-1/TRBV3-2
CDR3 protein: CASSQGGNTEAFF

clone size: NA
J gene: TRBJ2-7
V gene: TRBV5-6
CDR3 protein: CASSFASGYEQYF

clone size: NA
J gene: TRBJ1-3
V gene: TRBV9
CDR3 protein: CASSVDHGPSGNTIYF

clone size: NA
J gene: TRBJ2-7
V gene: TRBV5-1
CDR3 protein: CASSLTLGYEQYF

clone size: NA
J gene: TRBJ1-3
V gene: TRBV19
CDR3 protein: CASASRVSGNTIYF

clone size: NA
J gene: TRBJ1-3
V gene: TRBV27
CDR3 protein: CASSLPLIPTGRRSRNTIYF

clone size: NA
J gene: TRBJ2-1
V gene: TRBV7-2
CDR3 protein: CASSPATGRNEQFF

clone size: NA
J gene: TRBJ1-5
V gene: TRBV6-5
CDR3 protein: CASRLGDAGNQPQHF

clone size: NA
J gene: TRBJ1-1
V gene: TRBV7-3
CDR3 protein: CASSPQGQEPRNTEAFF

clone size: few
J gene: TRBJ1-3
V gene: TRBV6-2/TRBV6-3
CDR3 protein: CASSTGYPGNTIYF

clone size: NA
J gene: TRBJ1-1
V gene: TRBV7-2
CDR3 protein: CASSLGAGESTEAFF

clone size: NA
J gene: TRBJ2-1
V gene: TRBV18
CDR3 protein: CASSPTSGGARVNEQFF

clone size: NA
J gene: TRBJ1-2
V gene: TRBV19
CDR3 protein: CASSGDGYGYTF

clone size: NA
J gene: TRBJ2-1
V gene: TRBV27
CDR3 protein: CASSWTGSERQFF

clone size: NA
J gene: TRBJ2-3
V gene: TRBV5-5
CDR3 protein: CASSLWRLVLTDTQYF

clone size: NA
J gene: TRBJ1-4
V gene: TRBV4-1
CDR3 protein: CASSQVSGKKNEKLFF

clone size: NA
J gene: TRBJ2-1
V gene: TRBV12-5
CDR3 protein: CASGRQLSYNEQFF

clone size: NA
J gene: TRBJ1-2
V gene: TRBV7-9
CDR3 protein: CASSFRGAYTF

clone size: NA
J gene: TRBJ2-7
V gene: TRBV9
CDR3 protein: CASSVPNFLSCEQYF

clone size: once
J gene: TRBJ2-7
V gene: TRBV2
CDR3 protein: CASFAGLGGAYEQYF

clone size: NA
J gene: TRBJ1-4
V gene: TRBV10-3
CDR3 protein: CAISGRQTGDNEKLFF

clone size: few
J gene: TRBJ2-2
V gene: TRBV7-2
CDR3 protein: CASSQLAGGLGKSGELFF

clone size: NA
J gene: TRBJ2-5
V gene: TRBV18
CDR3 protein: CASSPLAGERETQYF

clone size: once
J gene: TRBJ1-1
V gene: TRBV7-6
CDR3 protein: CASSLALGERNTEAFF

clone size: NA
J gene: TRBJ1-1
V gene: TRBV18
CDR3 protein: CASSPPARTAFF

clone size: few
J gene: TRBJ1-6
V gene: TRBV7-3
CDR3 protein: CASSARENSPLHF

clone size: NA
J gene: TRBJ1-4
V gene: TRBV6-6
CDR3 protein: CASSFGQPNEKLFF

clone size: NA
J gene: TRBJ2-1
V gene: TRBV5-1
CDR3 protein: CASSLALAGNNEQFF

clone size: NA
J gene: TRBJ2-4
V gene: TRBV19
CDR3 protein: CASGPGAKNIQYF

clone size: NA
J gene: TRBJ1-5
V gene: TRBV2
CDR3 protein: CASSRDSNQPQHF

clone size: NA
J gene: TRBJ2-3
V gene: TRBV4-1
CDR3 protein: CASSQDSPGVPPDTQYF

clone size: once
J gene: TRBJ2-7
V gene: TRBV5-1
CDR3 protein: CASSLSQGIEEQYF

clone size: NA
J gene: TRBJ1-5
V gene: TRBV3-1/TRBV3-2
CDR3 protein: CASSQDLTGAQPQHF

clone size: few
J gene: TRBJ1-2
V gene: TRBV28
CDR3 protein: CASRIQGFGYTF